These 32 T cell receptor beta chains were sequenced from one sample in a study of T cell repertoires in cytomegalovirus infection. From the reads, TCRdb called clonotypes with MiXCR, one entry per CDR3 protein. The table shows about 900,000 distinct CDR3 sequences, with around 31% occurring only once. These TCRs are of unknown antigen specificity. This sample comprised cultured CD8+ T cells from PBMCs, obtained from culture after CMV antigen stimulation. The receptor set was obtained from a human donor in good health (CMV status not recorded). Some clones in this sample may be carry-over from other donors' samples.

The table lists this clonotype with a few counts. The rearrangement joins TRBV10-3 to TRBJ2-5; 9 nucleotides match TRBD1. V lost 0 bases and J lost 4; bases outside the gene matches: 6. This CDR3 spans 16 amino acids. From germline, CDR1 is ENHRY and CDR2 SYGVKD. The CDR3 nucleotides are TGTGCCATCAGTGAGTCGCCGGGACAGGGAAGAGAGACCCAGTACTTC. It translates to CAISESPGQGRETQYF.

This clonotype occurred a few times. The chain joins TRBV10-1 to TRBJ2-7; tentative D call: TRBD1 (5 bases). V dropped 2 bases and J dropped 3 bases, with 14 bases sitting between them. The germline CDR1 and CDR2 sequences are WNHNN and SYGVQD (reference sequence). This CDR3 is 15 amino acids long. The CDR3 DNA follows: TGCGCCAGCAGTGAGAAAGGGGCTGGGTACTACGAGCAGTACTTC. It yields the protein CASSEKGAGYYEQYF.

This clonotype was picked up many times. The chain recombines TRBV7-6 with TRBJ2-1; D uncertain. CDR3 length equals 14 residues. V was clipped by 1 base and J by 4 bases, with 8 bases between them. Germline V gene lookup returns CDR1 SGHVS and CDR2 FNYEAQ. CDR3 protein: CASSLGGEYNEQFF. The CDR3 DNA reads as TGTGCCAGCAGCTTAGGCGGAGAGTACAATGAGCAGTTCTTC. Full variable domain (outside the CDR3, taken from reference TRBV7-6 and TRBJ2-1): GAGVSQSPRYKVTKRGQDVALRCDPISGHVSLYWYRQALGQGPEFLTYFNYEAQQDKSGLPNDRFSAERPEGSISTLTIQRTEQRDSAMYRCASSLGGEYNEQFFGPGTRLTVL.

This clonotype was counted many times. The rearrangement links TRBV7-2 to TRBJ2-7; 7 nucleotides line up with TRBD1. The CDR3 spans 12 residues. Germline values: CDR1 SGHTA, CDR2 FQGNSA. Trimming removed 5 bases from V and 8 bases from J; junction bases left unmatched: 6. DNA of the CDR3: TGTGCCAGCAGCCCAGGGACAGCACAGCAGTACGTC. It specifies CASSPGTAQQYV.

This clonotype was counted only a few times. This chain connects TRBV15 to TRBJ2-5; D not certain. The germline V and J ends were trimmed by 0 bases and 1 base, with 9 bases remaining between them. The CDR3 covers 15 residues. The V gene's germline CDR1 is LNHNV and CDR2 YYDKDF (reference sequence). CDR3: CATSRDLAAQETQYF. CDR3 nucleotide sequence: TGTGCCACCAGCAGAGATTTGGCAGCCCAAGAGACCCAGTACTTC.

The sample holds a few counts of this clonotype. The V and J genes are TRBV12-3 or TRBV12-4 and TRBJ1-2; 10 nucleotides align to TRBD1. The CDR3 loop spans 14 amino acids. V dropped 6 bases and J dropped 8; count of bases not matched to a gene: 9. CDR3 residues: CASSGRQGAPGYTF. CDR3 in DNA: TGTGCCAGCAGCGGGAGACAGGGGGCGCCGGGCTACACCTTC.

This clonotype has a handful of counts. The chain recombines TRBV10-3 with TRBJ2-3; D may be TRBD1 or TRBD2 (5 bases each). Trimming took 3 bases from V and 0 from J, leaving 16 bases between them. This CDR3 has 17 residues. Germline V lookup: CDR1 ENHRY, CDR2 SYGVKD. CDR3 sequence (DNA): TGTGCCATCAGTGAAAGCGTGGGACGGCGAAGCACAGATACGCAGTATTTT. This sequence encodes CAISESVGRRSTDTQYF.

V usage is TRBV6-5 and J usage is TRBJ1-3, with D possibly being TRBD1 (6 bases). With 6 bases removed from V and 3 bases from J, the gap between germline ends came to 15 bases. Looked up from germline, CDR1 is MNHEY and CDR2 is SVGAGI. The CDR3 runs 15 residues. The CDR3 protein is CASSSTGWGGNTIYF. CDR3 in DNA: TGTGCCAGCAGCTCCACAGGGTGGGGTGGAAACACCATATATTTT.

The chain uses TRBV6-1 and TRBJ2-5, with D perhaps assigned TRBD1 or TRBD2 (5 bases each). Germline V CDR1 and CDR2: MNHNS, SASEGT. Trimming removed 7 bases from V and 1 base from J, with 25 bases in between. The CDR3 covers 18 residues. The CDR3, as DNA: TGTGCCAGCAAACCATTCCCCACCGGGACGGAATTCCAAGAGACCCAGTACTTC. Its translation is CASKPFPTGTEFQETQYF.

This clonotype was seen a few times. The chain carries TRBV27 and TRBJ2-1; D may be TRBD1 (5 bases). CDR3 length equals 15 residues. V gave up 4 bases and J gave up 1 base, with 11 bases separating them. Looked up from germline, CDR1 is MNHEY and CDR2 is SMNVEV (reference sequence). The CDR3 is CASSWTLQSYNEQFF. The CDR3 nucleotides are TGTGCCAGCAGTTGGACACTCCAATCCTACAATGAGCAGTTCTTC.

This clonotype was seen a few times. This sequence joins TRBV4-2 and TRBJ1-4; no clear D gene. Per the germline V gene, CDR1 is LGHNA and CDR2 is YNFKEQ. The V gene lost 0 bases and the J gene lost 7 bases, with 9 bases spanning the gap. The CDR3 is 14 residues long. The CDR3 spells CASSQEGDPEKLFF. Written as DNA, the CDR3 is TGTGCCAGCAGCCAAGAAGGCGACCCTGAAAAACTGTTTTTT.

About this clonotype: A much larger clone sits a single nucleotide away, making a read error possible. CDR3 DNA: TGTTCCAGCAGCTCACCTAGCGGGGGCACAGATACGCAGTATTTT. As protein: CSSSSPSGGTDTQYF. This chain connects TRBV7-6 to TRBJ2-3, with 9 bases that match TRBD2. Germline V CDR1 and CDR2: SGHVS, FNYEAQ. This CDR3 comprises 15 residues.

On this clonotype: The germline gene is not matched at one end of the junction; a read error may be the cause. The V gene is TRBV27, the J gene TRBJ2-1; TRBD2 might be the D (6 bases). This CDR3 comprises 12 residues. Germline V gene sequence: CDR1 MNHEY, CDR2 SMNVEV (reference sequence). The CDR3: CASSISGVEQFF. The DNA of the CDR3 is TGTGCCAGCAGTATATCGGGGGTAGAGCAGTTCTTC.

The J gene is TRBJ2-7, the V gene TRBV2; tentative D call: TRBD2 (5 bases). Germline CDR1 SNHLY, CDR2 FYNNEI. The CDR3 is 12 amino acids. Trimming took 4 bases from V and 6 from J, leaving 10 bases between them. CDR3 coding DNA: TGTGCCAGCAGTGGAGGGTTGGGCGAGCAGTACGTC. Its translation: CASSGGLGEQYV.

This clonotype was found a few times. Written as DNA, the CDR3 is TGTGCCAGCAGTTTTACAGGGGGGGATGGCTACACCTTC. Protein sequence: CASSFTGGDGYTF. This chain uses TRBV28 with TRBJ1-2; 8 bases agree with TRBD1. In germline, CDR1 is MDHEN, CDR2 SYDVKM. This CDR3 is 13 amino acids long. V lost 3 bases to trimming and J lost 6 bases; unmatched junction nucleotides: 3.

The V and J genes are TRBV6-5 and TRBJ1-1, with 12 bases fitting TRBD1. CDR1 MNHEY and CDR2 SVGAGI come from the germline V gene. The CDR3 has 15 amino acids. V gave up 2 bases and J gave up 4 bases; unmatched junction bases: 2. The CDR3: CASSYGTGGLTEAFF. The CDR3 nucleotides are TGTGCCAGCAGTTACGGGACAGGGGGCCTCACTGAAGCTTTCTTT.

This clonotype has a handful of counts. The J gene is TRBJ2-1, the V gene TRBV24-1; TRBD1 aligns across 12 bases. V trimming: 5 bases; J trimming: 3 bases; junction bases outside the gene matches: 19. Germline CDR1 and CDR2: KGHDR and SFDVKD. This CDR3 has 21 residues. The CDR3 here is CATSGPLAGTGGAGSYNEQFF. For the CDR3, the DNA is TGTGCCACCAGTGGCCCACTAGCCGGGACAGGGGGCGCTGGGAGCTACAATGAGCAGTTCTTC.

This clonotype was detected once. Possible read error: a much larger clone is one base away. The V gene is TRBV7-8, the J gene TRBJ2-3; D uncertain. The germline V gene has CDR1 SGHVS and CDR2 FQNEAQ. The CDR3 has 14 residues. CDR3 nucleotide sequence: TGTACCAGCAGCTTTTCCCCCACCGGCCATACGCAGTATTTT. Translating gives CTSSFSPTGHTQYF. The variable domain in full, with the rest retrieved from reference TRBV7-8 and TRBJ2-3, is GAGVSQSPRYKVAKRGQDVALRCDPISGHVSLFWYQQALGQGPEFLTYFQNEAQLDKSGLPSDRFFAERPEGSVSTLKIQRTQQEDSAVYLCTSSFSPTGHTQYFGPGTRLTVL.

This clonotype was detected ten times or more. V is TRBV7-4 and J is TRBJ2-3; TRBD2 agrees at 11 bases. This CDR3 is 17 amino acids long. The J segment lost 2 bases and the V segment lost 7 bases, leaving 11 bases of the junction unmatched. Germline V gene lookup returns CDR1 SGHVT and CDR2 SQSDAQ. The CDR3 region has the DNA TGTGCCAGCAACCCGCCCCTGACTAGCGGGGCCACAGATACGCAGTATTTT. Protein sequence: CASNPPLTSGATDTQYF.

This clonotype was found a few times. V usage is TRBV12-3 or TRBV12-4 and J usage is TRBJ2-3, with a tentative D call TRBD2 (5 bases). The V and J ends lost 6 bases and 0 bases respectively, with 19 bases between them. This CDR3 is built from 17 residues. CDR3 bases: TGTGCCAGCAGCCTTACGGGGATAGGATCTAGCACAGATACGCAGTATTTT. The encoded protein is CASSLTGIGSSTDTQYF.

The chain employs TRBV12-3 or TRBV12-4 and TRBJ1-1; no reliable D call. Trimming removed 1 base at V and 0 bases at J, with 9 bases between. The CDR3 is made up of 15 amino acids. CDR3 amino acids: CASSLGLGLNTEAFF. CDR3 DNA sequence: TGTGCCAGCAGTTTAGGATTGGGGTTGAACACTGAAGCTTTCTTT.

The chain recombines TRBV7-6 with TRBJ1-3, with 7 bases fitting TRBD1. Trimming took 4 bases from V and 4 from J; bases not matched to a gene: 7. Germline CDR1 and CDR2: SGHVS and FNYEAQ. The CDR3 has 15 amino acids. CDR3 residues: CASSSPQGLGNTIYF. The CDR3 coding sequence is TGTGCCAGCAGCTCGCCACAGGGGTTAGGAAACACCATATATTTT.

This chain joins TRBV13 and TRBJ2-6; D perhaps matches TRBD1 (6 bases). Germline CDR1 is PRHDT and CDR2 is FYEKMQ (reference sequence). There are 16 residues in the CDR3. Trimming cost V 5 bases and J 2 bases, with 13 bases left between them. In nucleotides, the CDR3 is TGTGCCAGCAGCCCCGGTGAGGGGGCTGGGGCCAACGTCCTGACTTTC. As protein: CASSPGEGAGANVLTF.

This clonotype has ten or more counts. The CDR3 is CASSTTGREETQYF. The CDR3 DNA reads TGTGCCAGCAGCACGACCGGCAGGGAAGAGACCCAGTACTTC. V gene TRBV7-2 combines with J gene TRBJ2-5; the D gene is possibly TRBD1 (5 bases). The V end was cut by 5 bases, the J end by 3 bases, with 13 bases between. Germline values: CDR1 SGHTA, CDR2 FQGNSA. CDR3 length equals 14 residues.

This clonotype was observed a handful of times. This rearrangement joins TRBV12-3 or TRBV12-4 to TRBJ2-3; 7 nucleotides line up with TRBD2. V dropped 5 bases and J dropped 1; count of bases not matched to a gene: 6. The CDR3 loop spans 15 amino acids. The CDR3 region has the DNA TGTGCCAGCAGTCTTGGACTAGAAGGCACAGATACGCAGTATTTT. It encodes CASSLGLEGTDTQYF.

V gene TRBV12-3 or TRBV12-4 combines with J gene TRBJ2-3, with TRBD2 matching 7 bases. V was pared by 6 bases and J by 2 bases, with 20 bases of the junction left unmatched. The length of the CDR3 is 19 residues. The CDR3 loop is CASSPTGVPTSVDTDTQYF. CDR3 in DNA: TGTGCCAGCAGCCCCACCGGGGTCCCTACTAGCGTGGACACAGATACGCAGTATTTT.

This clonotype was found many times. The chain uses TRBV12-3 or TRBV12-4 and TRBJ2-7; D gene uncertain. V was trimmed by 7 bases and J by 4 bases, leaving 14 bases between them. This CDR3 is 13 amino acids long. The DNA for the CDR3 is TGTGCCAGCACCGGGTCGTACCAGTACGAGCAGTACTTC. Translation gives CASTGSYQYEQYF.

This clonotype was counted between two and nine times. This chain uses TRBV25-1 with TRBJ2-7; TRBD1 matches at 8 bases. V shed 5 bases and J 3 bases; nucleotides not matched to a gene: 15. Germline CDR1 and CDR2: MGHDK and SYGVNS. This CDR3 contains 17 residues. The CDR3 loop reads CASSWGDRSLRYYEQYF. The DNA for the CDR3 is TGTGCCAGCAGTTGGGGGGACAGGTCCCTTCGGTACTACGAGCAGTACTTC.

J is TRBJ2-7 and V is TRBV27; 7 bases map to TRBD1. The CDR3 contains 16 residues. CDR1 MNHEY and CDR2 SMNVEV come from the germline V gene (reference sequence). The trim removed 7 bases at V and 1 base at J, leaving 13 bases unmatched. The CDR3 spells CASTPYLTGDSYEQYF. CDR3 DNA: TGTGCCAGCACCCCTTACCTAACAGGGGATTCCTACGAGCAGTACTTC.

The chain recombines TRBV12-5 with TRBJ1-2; 8 bases match TRBD1. The CDR3 contains 16 residues. Germline values: CDR1 LGHNT, CDR2 FRNRAP. The trim removed 2 bases at V and 3 bases at J, leaving 8 bases unmatched. CDR3 nucleotides: TGTGCTAGTGGTTTGCCAACCCGGGGACAGGACTATGGCTACACCTTC. Translated, it gives CASGLPTRGQDYGYTF.

The chain has TRBV20-1 and TRBJ2-2, with D maybe TRBD1 (6 bases). V lost 6 bases and J lost 0, with 11 bases in between. In germline, CDR1 is DFQATT, CDR2 SNEGSKA (reference sequence). This CDR3 is built from 14 residues. In DNA form, the CDR3 reads TGCAGTGCCTCAGGGGAATCGAACACCGGGGAGCTGTTTTTT. It encodes CSASGESNTGELFF.

This rearrangement joins TRBV12-3 or TRBV12-4 to TRBJ2-5; TRBD1 or TRBD2 may be the D gene (5 bases each). This CDR3 spans 15 amino acids. V was cut by 5 bases and J by 5 bases, with 18 bases left in between. The CDR3 nucleotides are TGTGCCAGCAGTCCAGAGGGGCAAGGGCAGGAGACCCAGTACTTC. This sequence encodes CASSPEGQGQETQYF.